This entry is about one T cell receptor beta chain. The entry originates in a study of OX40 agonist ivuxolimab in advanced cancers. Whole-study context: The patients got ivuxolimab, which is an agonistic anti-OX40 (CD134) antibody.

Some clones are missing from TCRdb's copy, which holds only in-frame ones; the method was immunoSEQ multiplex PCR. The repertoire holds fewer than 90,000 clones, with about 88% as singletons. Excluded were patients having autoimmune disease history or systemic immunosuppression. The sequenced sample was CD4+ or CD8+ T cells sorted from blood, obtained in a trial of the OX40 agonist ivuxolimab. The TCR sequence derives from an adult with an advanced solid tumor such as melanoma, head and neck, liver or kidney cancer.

The CDR3 loop reads CASSDRVPETQYF. CDR3 coding DNA: TGTGCCAGCAGTGACCGAGTCCCGGAGACCCAGTACTTC. The V gene is TRBV25-1, the J gene TRBJ2-5; D unresolved. This CDR3 has 13 amino acids. From germline, CDR1 is MGHDK and CDR2 SYGVNS. Trimming stripped 3 bases from V and 5 bases from J, with 10 bases between.